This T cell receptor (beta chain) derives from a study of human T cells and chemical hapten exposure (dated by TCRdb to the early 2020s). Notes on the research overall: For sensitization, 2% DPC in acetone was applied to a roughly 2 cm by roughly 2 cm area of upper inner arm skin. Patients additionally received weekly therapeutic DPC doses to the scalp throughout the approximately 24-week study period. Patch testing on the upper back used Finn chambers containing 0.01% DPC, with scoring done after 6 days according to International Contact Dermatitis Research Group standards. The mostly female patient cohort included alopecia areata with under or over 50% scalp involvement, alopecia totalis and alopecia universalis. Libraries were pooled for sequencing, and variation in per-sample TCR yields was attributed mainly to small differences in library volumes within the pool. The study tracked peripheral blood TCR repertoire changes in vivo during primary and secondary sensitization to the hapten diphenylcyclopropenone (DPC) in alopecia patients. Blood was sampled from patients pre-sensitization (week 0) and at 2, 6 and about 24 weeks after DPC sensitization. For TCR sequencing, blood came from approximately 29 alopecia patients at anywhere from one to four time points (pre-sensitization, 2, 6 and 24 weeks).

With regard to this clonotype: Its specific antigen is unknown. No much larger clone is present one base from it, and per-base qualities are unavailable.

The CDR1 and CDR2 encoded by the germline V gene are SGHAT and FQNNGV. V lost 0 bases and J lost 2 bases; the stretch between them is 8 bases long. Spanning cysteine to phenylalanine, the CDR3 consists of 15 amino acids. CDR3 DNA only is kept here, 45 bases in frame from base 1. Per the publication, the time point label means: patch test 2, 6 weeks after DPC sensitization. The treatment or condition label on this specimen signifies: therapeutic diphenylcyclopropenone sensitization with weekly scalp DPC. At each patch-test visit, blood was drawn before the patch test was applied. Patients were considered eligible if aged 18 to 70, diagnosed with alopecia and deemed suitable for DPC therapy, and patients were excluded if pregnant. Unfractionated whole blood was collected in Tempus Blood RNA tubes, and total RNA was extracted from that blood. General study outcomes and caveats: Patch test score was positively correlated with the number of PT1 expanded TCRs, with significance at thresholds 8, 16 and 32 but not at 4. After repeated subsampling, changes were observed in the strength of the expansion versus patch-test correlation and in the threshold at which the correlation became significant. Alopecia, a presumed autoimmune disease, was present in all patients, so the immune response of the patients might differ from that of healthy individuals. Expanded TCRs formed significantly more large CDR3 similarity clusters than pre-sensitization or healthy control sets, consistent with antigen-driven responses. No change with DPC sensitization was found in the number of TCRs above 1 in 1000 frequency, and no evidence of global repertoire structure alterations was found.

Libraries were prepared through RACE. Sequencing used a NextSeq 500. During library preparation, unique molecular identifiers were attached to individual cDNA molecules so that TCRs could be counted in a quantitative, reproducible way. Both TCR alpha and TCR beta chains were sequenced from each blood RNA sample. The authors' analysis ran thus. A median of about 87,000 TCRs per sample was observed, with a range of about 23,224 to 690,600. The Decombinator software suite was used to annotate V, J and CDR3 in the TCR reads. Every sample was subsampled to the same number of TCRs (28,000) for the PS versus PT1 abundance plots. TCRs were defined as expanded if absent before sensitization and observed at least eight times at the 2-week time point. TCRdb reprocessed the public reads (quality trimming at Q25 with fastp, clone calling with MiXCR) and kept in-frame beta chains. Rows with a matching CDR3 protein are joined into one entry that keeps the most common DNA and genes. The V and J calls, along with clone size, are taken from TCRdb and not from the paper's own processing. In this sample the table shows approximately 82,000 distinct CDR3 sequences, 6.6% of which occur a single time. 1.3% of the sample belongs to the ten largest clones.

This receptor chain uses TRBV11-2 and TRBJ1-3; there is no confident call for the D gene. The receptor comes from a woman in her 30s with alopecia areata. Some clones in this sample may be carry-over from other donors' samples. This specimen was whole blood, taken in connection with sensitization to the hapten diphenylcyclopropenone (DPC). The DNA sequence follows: TGTGCCAGCAGCTTAGACCACAAGGCTGGAAACACCATATATTTT. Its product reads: CASSLDHKAGNTIYF.